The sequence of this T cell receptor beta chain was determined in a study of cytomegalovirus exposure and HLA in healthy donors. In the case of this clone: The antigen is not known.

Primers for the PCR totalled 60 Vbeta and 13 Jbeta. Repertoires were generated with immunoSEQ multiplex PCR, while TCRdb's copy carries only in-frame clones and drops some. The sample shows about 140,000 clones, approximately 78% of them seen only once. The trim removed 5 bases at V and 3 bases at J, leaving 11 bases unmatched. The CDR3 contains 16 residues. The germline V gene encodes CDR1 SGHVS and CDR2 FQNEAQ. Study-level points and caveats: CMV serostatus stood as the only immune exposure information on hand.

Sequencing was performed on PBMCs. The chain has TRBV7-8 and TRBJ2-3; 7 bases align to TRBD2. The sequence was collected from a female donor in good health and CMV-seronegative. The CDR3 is CASSTGPGGGTDTQYF. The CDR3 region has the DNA TGTGCCAGCAGCACCGGGCCGGGGGGTGGTACAGATACGCAGTATTTT. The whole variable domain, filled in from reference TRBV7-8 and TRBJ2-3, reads GAGVSQSPRYKVAKRGQDVALRCDPISGHVSLFWYQQALGQGPEFLTYFQNEAQLDKSGLPSDRFFAERPEGSVSTLKIQRTQQEDSAVYLCASSTGPGGGTDTQYFGPGTRLTVL.